The rows below give T cell receptor beta chains drawn from one sample of a study of blood T cell repertoires in COVID-19. Assay: immunoSEQ multiplex PCR; the TCRdb copy retains only in-frame clones and omits some. The sample consists of more than 200,000 clones, around 86% of them appearing once. Sequencing was done on a sample of peripheral blood. The receptors here all came from a woman aged 55-69 years with COVID-19, enrolled during active disease. The CDR3 runs from the conserved cysteine through the conserved F or W. D genes are given only for firm matches. The size field is filled for only some rows; it gives once, few, many or a size class.

v_call: TRBV11-2
j_call: TRBJ2-7
d_call: TRBD2
clone_size: -
cdr3_aa: CASSFGGSGLGEQYF
cdr3_nt: TGTGCCAGCAGCTTTGGCGGGAGCGGATTGGGGGAGCAGTACTTC

v_call: TRBV6-1
j_call: TRBJ1-5
d_call: -
clone_size: -
cdr3_aa: CASSEARARQPQHF
cdr3_nt: TGTGCCAGCAGTGAAGCCAGGGCTCGGCAGCCCCAGCATTTT

v_call: TRBV28
j_call: TRBJ2-1
d_call: TRBD2
clone_size: -
cdr3_aa: CASSSILAGSINEQFF
cdr3_nt: TGTGCCAGCAGTTCGATACTAGCGGGATCGATCAATGAGCAGTTCTTC

v_call: TRBV7-3
j_call: TRBJ2-3
d_call: TRBD2
clone_size: -
cdr3_aa: CASSPHSGRGTDTQYF
cdr3_nt: TGTGCCAGCAGCCCCCATAGCGGGAGAGGCACAGATACGCAGTATTTT

v_call: TRBV7-3
j_call: TRBJ2-1
d_call: TRBD1
clone_size: -
cdr3_aa: CASSPDRGFYNEQFF
cdr3_nt: TGTGCCAGCAGCCCAGACAGGGGGTTTTACAATGAGCAGTTCTTC

v_call: TRBV30
j_call: TRBJ1-6
d_call: TRBD1
clone_size: -
cdr3_aa: CAWSVRTGGNSPLHF
cdr3_nt: TGTGCCTGGAGTGTACGGACAGGGGGTAATTCACCCCTCCACTTT

v_call: TRBV28
j_call: TRBJ2-5
d_call: -
clone_size: -
cdr3_aa: CASSFRGGQETQYF
cdr3_nt: TGTGCCAGCAGTTTTCGAGGGGGCCAAGAGACCCAGTACTTC

v_call: TRBV4-3
j_call: TRBJ1-1
d_call: -
clone_size: -
cdr3_aa: CASSHLWGGRGTEAFF
cdr3_nt: TGCGCCAGCAGCCACCTCTGGGGAGGGCGAGGGACTGAAGCTTTCTTT

v_call: TRBV7-2
j_call: TRBJ1-1
d_call: -
clone_size: -
cdr3_aa: CASTIGGNTEAFF
cdr3_nt: TGTGCCAGCACGATCGGCGGGAACACTGAAGCTTTCTTT

v_call: TRBV27
j_call: TRBJ1-3
d_call: -
clone_size: -
cdr3_aa: CASRDSTSGNTIYF
cdr3_nt: TGTGCCAGCAGGGACAGCACCTCTGGAAACACCATATATTTT

v_call: TRBV6-5
j_call: TRBJ2-2
d_call: TRBD2
clone_size: -
cdr3_aa: CASSYSGGAGELFF
cdr3_nt: TGTGCCAGCAGTTACTCTGGGGGGGCCGGGGAGCTGTTTTTT

v_call: TRBV5-4
j_call: TRBJ1-1
d_call: -
clone_size: few
cdr3_aa: CASSLGLSRTANTEAFF
cdr3_nt: TGTGCCAGCAGCTTGGGTTTATCGCGGACAGCAAACACTGAAGCTTTCTTT

v_call: TRBV12-3/TRBV12-4
j_call: TRBJ2-1
d_call: -
clone_size: -
cdr3_aa: CASGDWLGDEQFF
cdr3_nt: TGTGCCAGCGGGGACTGGCTCGGGGATGAGCAGTTCTTC

v_call: TRBV7-3
j_call: TRBJ2-1
d_call: TRBD2
clone_size: -
cdr3_aa: CASSLAGGMEQFF
cdr3_nt: TGTGCCAGCAGCTTAGCGGGGGGCATGGAGCAGTTCTTC

v_call: TRBV9
j_call: TRBJ2-3
d_call: TRBD2
clone_size: -
cdr3_aa: CASSVALAVSTDTQYF
cdr3_nt: TGTGCCAGCAGCGTAGCACTAGCGGTTAGCACAGATACGCAGTATTTT

v_call: TRBV7-2
j_call: TRBJ2-2
d_call: -
clone_size: -
cdr3_aa: CASSLGTSAGELFF
cdr3_nt: TGTGCCAGCAGCTTAGGGACATCCGCCGGGGAGCTGTTTTTT

v_call: TRBV9
j_call: TRBJ2-4
d_call: -
clone_size: -
cdr3_aa: CASSVGRQGIQYF
cdr3_nt: TGTGCCAGCAGCGTAGGACGTCAGGGCATTCAGTACTTC

v_call: TRBV14
j_call: TRBJ2-3
d_call: TRBD1
clone_size: once
cdr3_aa: CASSPRTGGTDTQYF
cdr3_nt: TGTGCCAGCAGCCCCAGGACAGGGGGCACAGATACGCAGTATTTT

v_call: TRBV2
j_call: TRBJ2-7
d_call: TRBD2
clone_size: -
cdr3_aa: CASSGRENGEQYF
cdr3_nt: TGTGCCAGCTCTGGGCGGGAGAATGGCGAGCAGTACTTC